The clone carrying this T cell receptor (beta chain) was counted between two and nine times. Its antigen is undetermined. Using immunoSEQ multiplex PCR, the repertoire was profiled, and TCRdb retains in-frame clones only, with some absent. Here the sample spans some 41,000 clones, roughly 86% being singletons. This specimen comes from a study of lymphopenia after photon versus proton radiotherapy. Trimming cost V 6 bases and J 3 bases; bases outside gene matches: 5. The V gene's germline CDR1 is MDHEN and CDR2 SYDVKM. CDR3 size: 13 residues. Study-level results: In patients who died, overall survival fell as post-nadir TCR diversity dropped more. Oligoclonal CD8+ Temra expansion after nadir drove photon patients' diversity drop. Authors raise, but do not show, better survival with proton therapy. Relative stability marked proton patients; photon patients lost diversity and naive cells.

The specimen comprised peripheral blood, sampled from a patient treated with proton-based radiotherapy. The receptor was isolated from a woman between 65 and 79 years old with pancreatic cancer. Some clones in this sample may be carry-over from other donors' samples. The V and J genes are TRBV28 and TRBJ2-7; TRBD1 agrees at 7 bases. Here the CDR3 DNA reads TGTGCCAGCAGCACGACAGGGAGCTACGAGCAGTACTTC. As protein: CASSTTGSYEQYF.